A selection of T cell receptor beta chains follows, all from one sample in a study of cytomegalovirus exposure and HLA in healthy donors. Here immunoSEQ multiplex PCR was the method, and the copy in TCRdb shows in-frame clones only, minus some. The profile covers roughly 140,000 clones, with around 87% appearing a single time and roughly 9% taken by the ten largest. The sample consisted of PBMCs. The receptors derive from a man between 18 and 29 years old in good health and CMV-seropositive. Each CDR3 is given with its conserved first and last residue. The order of the fields is V gene, D gene, CDR3 protein. The D gene is left open where the match is weak.

>TRBV7-9|TRBD1
CASTPDRGVTGANVLTF
>TRBV19|.
CASSMASFTEAFF
>TRBV27|.
CASSLEWANTEAFF
>TRBV6-1|TRBD1
CASSETGGTGNQPQHF
>TRBV6-5|TRBD1
CASSYEQGAGTDTQYF
>TRBV12-5|.
CASALHNSPLHF
>TRBV6-5|TRBD2
CASSYSGTRGYEQYF
>TRBV27|.
CASSLLSPGSGYTF
>TRBV5-1|.
CASSSGQETQYF
>TRBV5-1|TRBD2
CASSHRRPGLAGGRNTGELFF
>TRBV7-6|TRBD1
CASSTGQGIDGYTF
>TRBV27|.
CASRGGGGTYGYTF
>TRBV10-1|.
CASSLGHYNEQFF
>TRBV4-1|TRBD1
CASSQPDRGYEKLFF
>TRBV6-5|.
CASSYSTTGLRYEQYF
>TRBV30|.
CATSGTNSPLHF
>TRBV11-3|.
CASSSRATGELFF
>TRBV27|TRBD2
CASSLLAGGLGAKNIQYF
>TRBV6-1|.
CATGGLGARNEQFF
>TRBV5-1|.
CASSLADGGRGYTF
>TRBV9|TRBD2
CASSGLAGGLRTDTQYF
>TRBV21-1|.
CASSRTSVPFPDTQYF
>TRBV9|TRBD2
CASSPLVSGAGLEQYF
>TRBV28|TRBD2
CASSYPLAGGPRSAGELFF
>TRBV11-3|TRBD2
CASSFRLAGGQGDTQYF
>TRBV14|.
CASSRAFLGTDTQYF
>TRBV7-6|TRBD2
CASSPSSGDAYEQYF
>TRBV6-5|TRBD1
CASISGQGHGYTF
>TRBV29-1|.
CSGFTGSETQYF
>TRBV19|TRBD2
CASNPGGGLTDTQYF
>TRBV6-1|TRBD1
CASSTGQGAGEQYF
>TRBV9|.
CASSVGYPQETQYF
>TRBV18|.
CASSPQGTGNTIYF
>TRBV7-9|.
CASSLAASVNEKLFF
>TRBV29-1|TRBD1
CSVEIGTGTGELFF
>TRBV5-1|TRBD1
CASSFLGTGQTHSGYTF
>TRBV5-4|TRBD1
CASSQDRGAYGYTF
>TRBV19|TRBD1
CASRGTGSGNTIYF
>TRBV7-9|.
CASSPLAGEANYGYTF
>TRBV19|.
CASSIHSGGTEAFF